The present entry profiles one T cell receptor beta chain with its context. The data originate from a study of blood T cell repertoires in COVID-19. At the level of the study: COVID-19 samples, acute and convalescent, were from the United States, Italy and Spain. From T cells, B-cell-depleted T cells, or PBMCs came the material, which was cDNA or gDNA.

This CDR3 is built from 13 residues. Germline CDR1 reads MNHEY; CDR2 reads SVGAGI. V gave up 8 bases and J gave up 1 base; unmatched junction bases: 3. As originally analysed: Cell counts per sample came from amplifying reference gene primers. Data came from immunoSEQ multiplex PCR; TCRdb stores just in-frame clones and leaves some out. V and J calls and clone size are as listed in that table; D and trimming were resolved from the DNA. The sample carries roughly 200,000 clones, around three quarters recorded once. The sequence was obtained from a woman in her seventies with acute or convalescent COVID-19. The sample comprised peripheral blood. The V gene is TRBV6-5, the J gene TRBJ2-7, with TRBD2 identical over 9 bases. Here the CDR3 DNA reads TGTGCCAGCCGACTAGCGGAATCCTACGAGCAGTACTTC. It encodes CASRLAESYEQYF.